The text below deals with one T cell receptor (beta chain). Its specificity is unknown. Together with a sample-barcoded 5' primer, a J-beta primer mix was included in a second PCR lasting roughly 6 to 12 cycles. The authors tagged each cDNA molecule using a template-switch adaptor with 12 random nucleotides. One entry per CDR3 protein results from TCRdb running MiXCR on the 5' RACE reads. The table shows approximately 1.5 million distinct CDR3 sequences, with roughly 43% occurring only once. This record comes from a study of blood T cells in healthy people across ages. Study conclusions and caveats: Measured against age, TCR beta diversity per million T cells decreased in a roughly linear manner.

Every sample had a minimum of 6.5 million PBMCs isolated. CDR1 and CDR2 from the germline V gene are KGHSY and FQNENV. The CDR3 is 13 residues long. The V gene lost 1 base and the J gene lost 11 bases, with 15 bases spanning the gap. The clonotype comes from a woman aged 18-29 years in good health. The J gene is TRBJ2-7, the V gene TRBV16; D might be TRBD1 (7 bases). What was sequenced was blood. The DNA of the CDR3 is TGTGCCAGCAGCCAATGGCAAACAGGGGAGGAGTACTTC. Encoded protein: CASSQWQTGEEYF.